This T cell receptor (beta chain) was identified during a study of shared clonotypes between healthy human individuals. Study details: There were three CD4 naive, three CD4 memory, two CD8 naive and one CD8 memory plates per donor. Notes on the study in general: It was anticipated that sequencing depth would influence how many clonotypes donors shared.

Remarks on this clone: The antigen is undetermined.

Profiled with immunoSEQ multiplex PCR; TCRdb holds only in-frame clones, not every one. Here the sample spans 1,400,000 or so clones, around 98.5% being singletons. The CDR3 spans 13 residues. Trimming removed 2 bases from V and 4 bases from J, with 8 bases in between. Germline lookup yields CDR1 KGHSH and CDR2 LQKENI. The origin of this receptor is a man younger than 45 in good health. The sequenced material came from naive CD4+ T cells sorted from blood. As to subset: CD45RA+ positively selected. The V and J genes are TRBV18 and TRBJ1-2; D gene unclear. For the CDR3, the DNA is TGTGCCAGCTCACCATCGGGATCCTATGGCTACACCTTC. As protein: CASSPSGSYGYTF.